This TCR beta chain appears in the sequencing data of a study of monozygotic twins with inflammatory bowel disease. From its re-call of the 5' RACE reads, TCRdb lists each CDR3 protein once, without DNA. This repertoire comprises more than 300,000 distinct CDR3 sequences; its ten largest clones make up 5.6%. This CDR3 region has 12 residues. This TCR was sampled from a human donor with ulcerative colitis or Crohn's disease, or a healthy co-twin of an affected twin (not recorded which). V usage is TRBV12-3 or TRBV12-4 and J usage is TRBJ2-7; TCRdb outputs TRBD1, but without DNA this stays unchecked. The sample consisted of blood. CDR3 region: CASSEPGRRQYF.